This T cell receptor (beta chain) was recorded in a study of siplizumab effects on memory and regulatory T cells. General study results and limits: About 80-97% of proliferating CD4+ or CD8+ clones had no assignable naive or memory phenotype. Sequences below about 10^-5 frequency were poorly captured, limiting mapping of alloreactive clones. Proliferating siplizumab-culture Tregs lacked confirmation of suppressive function.

Points on this clone: The antigen is not known.

Per-sample assaying covered about 10^5 TCR templates. TCRdb keeps only in-frame clones here, not all; method: immunoSEQ multiplex PCR. The profile covers some 63,000 clones, with around 96% appearing a single time and 0.08% to 0.1% taken by the ten largest. The CDR3 has 13 amino acids. V lost 0 bases to trimming and J lost 3 bases, with 7 bases between them. From germline, CDR1 is SGHDT and CDR2 YYEEEE. The specimen was naive CD8+ T cells sorted from blood. The sequence came from a human donor in good health. This chain links TRBV5-6 with TRBJ2-7; D may correspond to TRBD1 or TRBD2 (5 bases each). The DNA of the CDR3 is TGTGCCAGCAGCTTGGGGGGGATCTACGAGCAGTACTTC. Its protein is CASSLGGIYEQYF.